The clone carrying this T cell receptor beta chain occurred once. These data belong to a study of CD8+ T cells in alopecia areata. Background on the study: Tofacitinib administration to treated patients was oral, at 5 to 10 mg twice daily.

Reverse transcribed after extraction, RNA yielded cDNA as the sequencing template. The protocol was immunoSEQ multiplex PCR, while the TCRdb copy is restricted to in-frame clones and leaves out a portion. The sample lists just over 150,000 clones, 45% to 55% seen once, with less than 20% in the top ten. The CDR3 length is 13 residues. V was cut by 2 bases and J by 1 base, with 8 bases left in between. CDR1 GTSNPN and CDR2 SVGIG come from the germline V gene (reference sequence). Sequencing used CD8+ T cells sorted from blood, obtained at week 0. The chain carries TRBV30 and TRBJ1-1; D unresolved. The receptor was isolated from a human donor with alopecia areata. The DNA for the CDR3 is TGTGCCTGGAGTACACAGTGGAACACTGAAGCTTTCTTT. It is translated as CAWSTQWNTEAFF.